A selection of T cell receptor beta chains follows, all from one sample in a study of cytomegalovirus exposure and HLA in healthy donors. TCRdb keeps only in-frame clones here, not all; method: immunoSEQ multiplex PCR. This sample yields 70,000 to 90,000 clones, of which more than 65% are seen a single time; 15% to 20% belongs to the top ten. Sequencing was carried out using PBMCs. Receptor source: a man aged 70 or older in good health and CMV-seropositive. The CDR3 runs from the conserved cysteine through the conserved F or W. D genes are given only for firm matches. Clone size is stated in some rows and not others, as once, few, many or a class when expanded.

V	size	J	D	CDR3	DNA
TRBV29-1	-	TRBJ2-5	TRBD1	CSVEDPGQGAFETQYF	TGCAGCGTTGAAGATCCTGGGCAGGGGGCGTTTGAGACCCAGTACTTC
TRBV6-1	-	TRBJ1-2	-	CAILGDYGYTF	TGTGCCATCCTGGGAGACTATGGCTACACCTTC
TRBV5-1	-	TRBJ1-1	TRBD1	CASSPAGGYTEAFF	TGCGCCAGCAGCCCGGCAGGGGGCTACACTGAAGCTTTCTTT
TRBV28	-	TRBJ2-7	TRBD2	CASSDVLAGRGEQYF	TGTGCCAGCAGCGACGTACTAGCGGGAAGGGGCGAGCAGTACTTC
TRBV5-1	-	TRBJ2-5	-	CASSTYRRQETQYF	TGCGCCAGCAGCACATACAGGCGACAAGAGACCCAGTACTTC
TRBV5-6	-	TRBJ2-7	TRBD1	CASGTVRGTGSYEQYF	TGTGCCAGCGGTACTGTCCGCGGGACAGGCTCCTACGAGCAGTACTTC
TRBV30	-	TRBJ1-5	-	CAWSVGRGLYNQPQHF	TGTGCCTGGAGTGTGGGTCGGGGATTGTACAATCAGCCCCAGCATTTT
TRBV19	-	TRBJ2-7	-	CASSLDSYEQYF	TGTGCCAGTAGCCTCGACAGTTACGAGCAGTACTTC
TRBV11-2	-	TRBJ2-7	-	CASSLPGSSYEQYF	TGTGCCAGCAGCTTACCGGGGTCCTCCTACGAGCAGTACTTC
TRBV29-1	-	TRBJ2-1	-	CSVEQYRYNEQFF	TGCAGCGTTGAACAGTACAGATACAATGAGCAGTTCTTC
TRBV5-1	-	TRBJ2-1	TRBD2	CASSIAGGSYNEQFF	TGCGCCAGCAGTATAGCGGGAGGGTCCTACAATGAGCAGTTCTTC
TRBV27	-	TRBJ1-6	-	CASSWESSYNSPLHF	TGTGCCAGCAGTTGGGAGAGCTCCTATAATTCACCCCTCCACTTT
TRBV12-5	few	TRBJ1-5	TRBD1	CASGFPLPGQDRNQPQHF	TGTGCTAGTGGTTTCCCACTACCCGGACAGGATCGGAATCAGCCCCAGCATTTT
TRBV18	-	TRBJ1-4	-	CASSPREANEKLFF	TGTGCCAGCTCACCCAGGGAAGCTAATGAAAAACTGTTTTTT
TRBV5-1	-	TRBJ1-2	TRBD1	CASSSGQEGSGYGYTF	TGCGCCAGCAGCTCGGGACAGGAAGGATCAGGGTATGGCTACACCTTC
TRBV10-3	-	TRBJ1-2	TRBD1	CAISPGTGQMDGYTF	TGTGCCATCAGTCCGGGGACAGGTCAAATGGATGGCTACACCTTC
TRBV7-2	once	TRBJ1-1	-	CASSFFTDTEAFF	TGTGCCAGCAGCTTTTTCACGGACACTGAAGCTTTCTTT
TRBV28	-	TRBJ1-3	-	CASSTGQSGNTIYF	TGTGCCAGCAGTACAGGGCAGTCTGGAAACACCATATATTTT
TRBV7-9	-	TRBJ2-7	TRBD1	CASSFWTGVDEQYF	TGTGCCAGCAGCTTCTGGACAGGGGTCGACGAGCAGTACTTC
TRBV5-6	-	TRBJ1-6	TRBD1	CASSLTGVNSPLHF	TGTGCCAGCAGCTTGACAGGGGTCAATTCACCCCTCCACTTT
TRBV5-1	-	TRBJ2-7	TRBD1	CASSSVSTGNYEQYF	TGCGCCAGCAGCTCCGTCTCGACAGGGAACTACGAGCAGTACTTC
TRBV5-1	-	TRBJ2-2	-	CASSILGGGDTGELFF	TGCGCCAGCAGCATTTTGGGGGGAGGTGACACCGGGGAGCTGTTTTTT
TRBV10-3	-	TRBJ2-1	TRBD2	CAISFSSGGAGNEQFF	TGTGCCATCAGTTTTAGCAGCGGGGGGGCTGGCAATGAGCAGTTCTTC
TRBV5-1	-	TRBJ2-5	-	CASSLSIGTKETQYF	TGCGCCAGCAGCTTGTCAATCGGGACAAAAGAGACCCAGTACTTC
TRBV2	-	TRBJ2-2	TRBD2	CASSPPGLNTGELFF	TGTGCCAGCAGTCCTCCGGGACTAAACACCGGGGAGCTGTTTTTT
TRBV4-1	-	TRBJ2-7	TRBD1	CASSPDRRPYEQYF	TGCGCCAGCAGCCCGGACAGGAGACCGTACGAGCAGTACTTC
TRBV10-3	-	TRBJ1-1	TRBD1	CASRTGSMNTEAFF	TGTGCCAGCAGGACAGGGTCAATGAACACTGAAGCTTTCTTT
TRBV10-3	-	TRBJ1-2	-	CAISESRQQRGYGYTF	TGTGCCATCAGTGAGTCGAGACAGCAAAGGGGCTATGGCTACACCTTC
TRBV21-1	-	TRBJ2-3	-	CASSKIQRDPSTDTQYF	TGTGCCAGCAGCAAAATACAGCGGGACCCTAGCACAGATACGCAGTATTTT
TRBV7-9	-	TRBJ2-1	TRBD1	CASLTGQGAGDEQFF	TGTGCCAGCTTAACGGGACAGGGGGCCGGGGATGAGCAGTTCTTC
TRBV7-9	-	TRBJ1-2	TRBD1	CASSPQTGNGYTF	TGTGCCAGCAGTCCGCAGACAGGGAATGGCTACACCTTC
TRBV29-1	-	TRBJ2-7	-	CSVEPRYEQYF	TGCAGCGTTGAGCCCAGGTACGAGCAGTACTTC
TRBV29-1	-	TRBJ2-2	-	CSVFITGELFF	TGCAGCGTTTTTATCACCGGGGAGCTGTTTTTT
TRBV5-4	-	TRBJ2-1	TRBD1	CASSSETGMYNEQFF	TGTGCCAGCAGCTCGGAGACAGGGATGTACAATGAGCAGTTCTTC
TRBV19	-	TRBJ1-1	-	CASSIDPTGRTEAFF	TGTGCCAGTAGTATTGACCCAACCGGGAGGACTGAAGCTTTCTTT
TRBV5-6	-	TRBJ2-7	-	CASSPGRTVYEQYF	TGTGCCAGCAGCCCCGGACGGACTGTCTACGAGCAGTACTTC
TRBV6-5	-	TRBJ2-3	TRBD2	CASRLAGLEDTQYF	TGTGCCAGCAGACTAGCGGGACTGGAAGATACGCAGTATTTT
TRBV7-9	-	TRBJ2-7	TRBD1	CASSLPSQGAYEQYF	TGTGCCAGCAGCTTACCGTCCCAGGGGGCTTACGAGCAGTACTTC
TRBV29-1	-	TRBJ1-2	-	CSVGSGCDYGYTF	TGCAGCGTTGGGTCAGGGTGCGACTATGGCTACACCTTC
TRBV5-1	-	TRBJ2-2	TRBD2	CASSASGGTNTGELFF	TGCGCCAGCAGCGCTAGCGGGGGGACGAACACCGGGGAGCTGTTTTTT
TRBV9	-	TRBJ2-5	-	CASSVGSGGQETQYF	TGTGCCAGCAGCGTAGGTAGTGGCGGCCAAGAGACCCAGTACTTC
TRBV10-3	-	TRBJ1-1	TRBD1	CAISESGGEAEAFF	TGTGCCATCAGTGAGTCAGGGGGCGAAGCTGAAGCTTTCTTT
TRBV30	once	TRBJ1-4	TRBD1	CAFRQGGFEKLFF	TGTGCCTTCCGACAGGGAGGATTTGAAAAACTGTTTTTT
TRBV6-5	-	TRBJ1-5	TRBD1	CASSRQGVANQPQHF	TGTGCCAGCAGTAGACAGGGGGTAGCGAATCAGCCCCAGCATTTT
TRBV7-9	-	TRBJ1-2	TRBD1	CASSLGTGMVYTF	TGTGCCAGCAGCTTAGGGACAGGGATGGTCTACACCTTC
TRBV7-7	once	TRBJ2-7	TRBD1	CASSRDRDYEQYF	TGTGCTAGCAGCCGGGACAGGGATTACGAGCAGTACTTC
TRBV29-1	-	TRBJ2-7	-	CSVDAGVGSYEQYF	TGCAGCGTTGATGCCGGGGTAGGCTCCTACGAGCAGTACTTC
TRBV10-3	once	TRBJ1-5	TRBD1	CAISGTGGNQPQHF	TGTGCCATCAGTGGGACAGGCGGCAATCAGCCCCAGCATTTT
TRBV7-8	once	TRBJ2-7	-	CASSYRAPSYEQYF	TGTGCCAGCAGTTACAGGGCTCCCTCCTACGAGCAGTACTTC
TRBV7-2	once	TRBJ2-2	TRBD2	CASSLFSGTNTGELFF	TGTGCCAGCAGCTTATTCAGCGGGACGAACACCGGGGAGCTGTTTTTT
TRBV6-1	-	TRBJ2-5	TRBD2	CASSEGGSETQYF	TGTGCCAGCAGTGAGGGGGGGAGTGAGACCCAGTACTTC
TRBV18	-	TRBJ1-2	TRBD1	CASSQTGEYGYTF	TGTGCCAGCTCACAGACAGGGGAGTATGGCTACACCTTC
TRBV7-2	-	TRBJ2-1	TRBD2	CASSLAGGVGYEQFF	TGTGCCAGCAGCTTAGCGGGGGGGGTGGGATATGAGCAGTTCTTC
TRBV5-6	-	TRBJ2-5	TRBD1	CASSLVGQGPGETQYF	TGTGCCAGCAGCTTGGTTGGACAGGGGCCCGGTGAGACCCAGTACTTC
TRBV10-3	-	TRBJ2-3	TRBD2	CAISESERGGLDTQYF	TGTGCCATCAGTGAGTCGGAGCGGGGGGGCTTAGATACGCAGTATTTT
TRBV9	-	TRBJ1-1	-	CASSPGYPDTEAFF	TGTGCCAGCAGCCCAGGGTACCCGGACACTGAAGCTTTCTTT
TRBV9	once	TRBJ2-1	TRBD2	CASSVDGRPYNEQFF	TGTGCCAGCAGCGTAGACGGGAGGCCTTACAATGAGCAGTTCTTC
TRBV29-1	-	TRBJ1-1	TRBD1	CSVDRQGENTEAFF	TGCAGCGTTGACCGACAGGGGGAGAACACTGAAGCTTTCTTT
TRBV18	-	TRBJ2-7	-	CASSLTSLNEQYF	TGTGCCAGCTCGCTTACTAGCTTAAACGAGCAGTACTTC
TRBV28	once	TRBJ2-1	-	CASSSRTASLFF	TGTGCCAGCAGTTCTCGGACAGCATCCCTATTCTTC